The present T cell receptor (beta chain) was sequenced within a study of regulatory and conventional T cells in RAG deficiency. Genomic DNA came from blood conventional CD4+ T cells gated CD25-low CD127-high. The CDR3 extends over 17 amino acids. Per germline, CDR1 LGHNA and CDR2 YNFKEQ. V shed 4 bases, J shed 5 bases, and the junction held 9 bases outside the gene matches. Measured with immunoSEQ multiplex PCR; TCRdb has only the in-frame clones, and not every one. Of roughly 30,000 clones in the sample, 90% to 96% were seen once. This sample also appeared in a second study, on regulatory T cells. This second report adds: The PCR used 52 TRBV and 13 TRBJ primers.

This receptor was taken from a human donor in good health. The sample taken for sequencing was CD25- CD4+ T cells sorted from blood. The rearrangement joins TRBV4-2 to TRBJ2-3; 13 bases fit TRBD2. The CDR3, as DNA: TGTGCCAGCAGCCCTGCTCGGACTAGCGGGAGTGGAGATACGCAGTATTTT. Protein product: CASSPARTSGSGDTQYF.